The clone carrying this T cell receptor beta chain turned up a few times. Its antigen remains unidentified. This CDR3 comprises 13 residues. Germline V gene sequence: CDR1 LGHNT, CDR2 FRNRAP. V was cut by 6 bases and J by 3 bases, with 9 bases left in between. The sample belongs to a study of T cell repertoires in cytomegalovirus infection. Study-wide results and caveats: HLA-C-restricted CMV-specific TCR beta clonotypes prevailed in the ex vivo response.

Each CDR3 protein is one row after TCRdb ran MiXCR on the reads. Altogether about 460,000 distinct CDR3 sequences are present, about 11% being singletons, with the ten largest covering 10%. This receptor was taken from a human donor in good health (CMV status not recorded). Some clones in this sample may be carry-over from other donors' samples. What was sequenced was PBMCs. The V and J genes are TRBV12-5 and TRBJ1-3; D perhaps matches TRBD1 (5 bases). CDR3 sequence reads: CASGTVNGNTIYF. The CDR3 DNA reads TGTGCTAGTGGGACAGTCAATGGAAACACCATATATTTT.